This T cell receptor (beta chain) was found in a study of identifying expanded T cells in peripheral blood. Findings and limits, study-wide: Variance in clone template counts between approximately two-week samples significantly increased with total template count across all healthy donors. Over about two and four weeks, about 15 and 19 clones changed, versus approximately 1.1 between replicates.

The assay was immunoSEQ multiplex PCR, and TCRdb's table has in-frame clones only and misses some. The sample carries tens of thousands of clones, roughly 86% recorded once. During the collection period, no donor immune events like infections were recorded. This CDR3 comprises 13 residues. Germline V gene lookup returns CDR1 SGHRS and CDR2 YFSETQ. V lost 2 bases, J lost 7 bases, and 10 bases lay in between. As for this clone: Its target is unknown.

The V and J genes are TRBV5-1 and TRBJ2-1; maybe TRBD2 (6 bases). The TCR was taken from a person aged 18 to 70 in good health. The sample comprised blood. The CDR3 region has the DNA TGCGCCAGCAGCTTCCCGAGCGGGAATGAGCAGTTCTTC. This sequence encodes CASSFPSGNEQFF.